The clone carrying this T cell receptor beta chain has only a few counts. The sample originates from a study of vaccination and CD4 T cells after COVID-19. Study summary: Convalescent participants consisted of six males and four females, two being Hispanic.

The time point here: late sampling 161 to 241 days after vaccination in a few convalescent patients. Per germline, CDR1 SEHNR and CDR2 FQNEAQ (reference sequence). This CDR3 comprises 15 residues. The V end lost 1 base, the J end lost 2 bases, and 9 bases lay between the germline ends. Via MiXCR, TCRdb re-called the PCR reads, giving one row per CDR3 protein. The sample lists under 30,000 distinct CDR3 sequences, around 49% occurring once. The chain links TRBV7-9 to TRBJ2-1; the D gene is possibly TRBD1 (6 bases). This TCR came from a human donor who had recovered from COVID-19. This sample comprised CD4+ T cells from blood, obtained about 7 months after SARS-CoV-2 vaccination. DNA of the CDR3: TGTGCCAGCAGCTTAGAGCAGGGGCCCTACAATGAGCAGTTCTTC. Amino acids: CASSLEQGPYNEQFF.